Shown below are 7 T cell receptor beta chains from a single sample sequenced in a study of blood T cells in healthy people across ages. A second PCR, run for about 6 to 12 cycles, used a sample-barcoded 5' primer plus a J-beta primer mix. TCRdb re-called the 5' RACE reads with MiXCR, one entry per CDR3 protein. The profile shows 800,000 to 950,000 distinct CDR3 sequences, about 28% of them singletons. These same records also appear under a second study, on T cells of mothers and their children.

Source material: blood. These receptor sequences come from a woman between 35 and 50 years old in good health.

In regard to this clonotype: Germline and junction disagree at one end, which may indicate a read error. The chain joins TRBV7-3 to TRBJ1-1, with D hard to call. This CDR3 region has 15 residues. The germline V gene has CDR1 SGHTA and CDR2 FQGTGA. Here the CDR3 DNA reads TGTGCCAGCAGCTTAACACCGGACGGGAACTCTGAAGCTTTCTTT. It translates to CASSLTPDGNSEAFF.

The chain recombines TRBV5-1 with TRBJ1-1; tentatively, D is TRBD1 (5 bases). The CDR3 runs 16 residues. Trimming pared 4 bases from V and 1 base from J, leaving 17 bases between. The V gene's germline CDR1 is SGHRS and CDR2 YFSETQ. CDR3 sequence reads: CASSGRGLRANTEAFF. CDR3 coding DNA: TGCGCCAGCAGCGGGAGAGGTCTCAGGGCGAACACTGAAGCTTTCTTT.

V usage is TRBV12-3 or TRBV12-4 and J usage is TRBJ2-7, with TRBD2 matching 9 bases. The CDR3 is 15 amino acids. V lost 3 bases and J lost 7; bases outside the gene matches: 10. CDR3 protein: CASSFSGGPTREQYF. CDR3 bases: TGTGCCAGCAGTTTCAGCGGGGGGCCTACCAGGGAGCAGTACTTC.

This clonotype was observed a handful of times. The chain has TRBV4-1 and TRBJ2-7; a possible D gene is TRBD2 (6 bases). Germline V CDR1 and CDR2: MGHRA, YSYEKL. Deletions cut 3 bases from V and 0 bases from J, with 15 bases between. This CDR3 spans 16 amino acids. The CDR3 here is CASSHLGLLPSYEQYF. Here the CDR3 DNA reads TGCGCCAGCAGCCACCTGGGACTCCTACCCTCCTACGAGCAGTACTTC.

This clonotype was found a few times. The chain recombines TRBV20-1 with TRBJ2-7; D is perhaps TRBD1 or TRBD2 (6 bases each). Germline values: CDR1 DFQATT, CDR2 SNEGSKA (reference sequence). The ends were cut back, 5 bases at V and 5 bases at J, with 22 bases in the middle. The CDR3 runs to 15 residues. CDR3 DNA: TGCAGTGCTCCCACTGGTGGGGGGCACTGGGACGAGCAGTACTTC. Its translation is CSAPTGGGHWDEQYF.

Details on this clonotype: This clone may be a read error of a much larger clone one base away. This chain connects TRBV29-1 to TRBJ2-7, with TRBD1 matching 7 bases. Per germline, CDR1 SQVTM and CDR2 ANQGSEA. The CDR3 is made up of 14 amino acids. The CDR3 DNA is TGCAGCGTTGCTGGGACAGCGAGCTCCTACAAGCAGTACTTC. Its protein is CSVAGTASSYKQYF.

V usage is TRBV5-1 and J usage is TRBJ2-5; 10 nucleotides align to TRBD1. Trimming took 3 bases from V and 4 from J; bases not matched to a gene: 12. This CDR3 region has 17 residues. Germline V gene lookup returns CDR1 SGHRS and CDR2 YFSETQ. The CDR3 DNA reads as TGCGCCAGCAGCTCCGGCGGGACAGGGGCCTTTGGAGAGACCCAGTACTTC. This gives the protein CASSSGGTGAFGETQYF. Filled out from reference TRBV5-1 and TRBJ2-5, the complete variable domain reads KAGVTQTPRYLIKTRGQQVTLSCSPISGHRSVSWYQQTPGQGLQFLFEYFSETQRNKGNFPGRFSGRQFSNSRSEMNVSTLELGDSALYLCASSSGGTGAFGETQYFGPGTRLLVL.